One sample yielded the 23 T cell receptor beta chains listed below, sequenced in a study of blood T cell repertoires in COVID-19. Method: immunoSEQ multiplex PCR; TCRdb's copy keeps in-frame clones and lacks some. The data contain almost 200,000 clones, approximately 87% of them singletons. What was sequenced was peripheral blood. Receptors were obtained from a woman aged 65 to 85 with acute or convalescent COVID-19.

The chain couples TRBV7-9 to TRBJ2-1; D perhaps matches TRBD2 (7 bases). CDR1 SEHNR and CDR2 FQNEAQ come from the germline V gene (reference sequence). This CDR3 has 15 residues. V was shortened by 1 base and J by 8 bases, with 15 bases between the two germline ends. The CDR3 loop is CASSLGTLGGDEQFF. CDR3 nucleotide sequence: TGTGCCAGCAGCTTAGGGACCTTAGGGGGGGATGAGCAGTTCTTC.

This clone appeared a few times. The V call is TRBV9, the J call TRBJ2-2; D possibly corresponds to TRBD1 (5 bases). The length of the CDR3 is 15 residues. Germline V CDR1 and CDR2: SGDLS, YYNGEE. Trimming left V 0 bases short and J 6 bases short, with 12 bases between. The DNA of the CDR3 is TGTGCCAGCAGCGTAGGGGGCTCCTATTCCGGGGAGCTGTTTTTT. It is translated as CASSVGGSYSGELFF.

The rearrangement links TRBV2 to TRBJ1-5, with D perhaps matching TRBD1 (6 bases). This CDR3 has 15 amino acids. The V end lost 4 bases, the J end lost 3 bases, and 13 bases lay between the germline ends. The germline V gene encodes CDR1 SNHLY and CDR2 FYNNEI. This CDR3 is CASSGDEGDNQPQHF. The CDR3 nucleotides read TGTGCCAGCAGTGGCGACGAGGGGGACAATCAGCCCCAGCATTTT. The full variable domain, in which reference TRBV2 and TRBJ1-5 provide the parts outside the CDR3, is EPEVTQTPSHQVTQMGQEVILRCVPISNHLYFYWYRQILGQKVEFLVSFYNNEISEKSEIFDDQFSVERPDGSNFTLKIRSTKLEDSAMYFCASSGDEGDNQPQHFGDGTRLSIL.

The chain links TRBV7-8 to TRBJ2-1; a weak D match, TRBD2 (5 bases). Trimming shortened V by 5 bases and J by 1 base, and 12 bases separated the two germline ends. This CDR3 has 15 residues. Germline-derived CDR1 and CDR2 are SGHVS and FQNEAQ. The CDR3 loop is CASSSQEVSYNEQFF. Written as DNA, the CDR3 is TGTGCCAGCAGCAGCCAGGAGGTATCCTACAATGAGCAGTTCTTC.

This clone was seen just once. The V and J genes are TRBV5-1 and TRBJ2-2; tentative D call: TRBD2 (7 bases). The CDR3 is made up of 15 amino acids. Germline V gives CDR1 SGHRS, CDR2 YFSETQ. Deletions cut 0 bases from V and 6 bases from J, with 12 bases between. CDR3 amino acids: CASSLAGGEPGELFF. The CDR3 bases are TGCGCCAGCAGCTTGGCGGGGGGCGAGCCCGGGGAGCTGTTTTTT.

This clone was recorded once. The V gene is TRBV5-1, the J gene TRBJ2-3, with D possibly matching TRBD2 (5 bases). The CDR3 length is 14 residues. Trimming cost V 7 bases and J 3 bases, with 15 bases left between them. Per germline, CDR1 SGHRS and CDR2 YFSETQ. The CDR3 nucleotides are TGCGCCAGCTCCTCCTACCCGGGGACAGATACGCAGTATTTT. It encodes CASSSYPGTDTQYF.

The rearrangement links TRBV6-6 to TRBJ1-4; unclear D gene. The length of the CDR3 is 14 residues. Germline V gene sequence: CDR1 MNHNY, CDR2 SVGAGI (reference sequence). With 6 bases removed from V and 1 base from J, the gap between germline ends came to 9 bases. The DNA for the CDR3 is TGTGCCAGCAGCTGGAGGGAAACTAATGAAAAACTGTTTTTT. Protein product: CASSWRETNEKLFF.

J is TRBJ2-2 and V is TRBV18, with 8 bases fitting TRBD2. Germline lookup yields CDR1 KGHSH and CDR2 LQKENI. The CDR3 consists of 15 residues. Losses at the gene ends were 5 bases for V and 0 bases for J; bases not matched to a gene: 2. CDR3: CASSGAGANTGELFF. The CDR3 DNA reads TGTGCCAGCTCAGGAGCGGGGGCGAACACCGGGGAGCTGTTTTTT.

In its sample, this clone was seen a few times. The rearrangement uses TRBV5-1 and TRBJ1-5; D is perhaps TRBD1 (6 bases). This CDR3 has 14 amino acids. The germline gives CDR1 SGHRS, CDR2 YFSETQ. V gave up 0 bases and J gave up 3 bases, with 7 bases separating them. This CDR3 is CASSLEGVNQPQHF. CDR3 in DNA: TGCGCCAGCAGCTTGGAGGGGGTCAATCAGCCCCAGCATTTT.

This chain links TRBV6-5 with TRBJ1-1; 7 bases are shared with TRBD1. CDR1 is MNHEY and CDR2 is SVGAGI in the germline V gene. The CDR3 covers 13 residues. V lost 11 bases, J lost 5 bases, and 11 bases stayed unmatched. CDR3 bases: TGTGCCGCTCACAGGGGTCAGGGAACTGAAGCTTTCTTT. Translated, it gives CAAHRGQGTEAFF.

The chain is built from TRBV5-4 and TRBJ2-1; D gene uncertain. The CDR3 spans 15 residues. The V end lost 0 bases, the J end lost 6 bases, and 13 bases lay between the germline ends. Germline CDR1 is SGHNT and CDR2 is YYREEE (reference sequence). The DNA for the CDR3 is TGTGCCAGCAGCTTGGCAGGAATTCTATCCAATGAGCAGTTCTTC. Translating gives CASSLAGILSNEQFF.

With regard to this clone: The same CDR3 is also encoded by other DNA sequences in this sample. The V and J genes are TRBV18 and TRBJ1-5; D may be TRBD1 (5 bases). V lost 3 bases and J 3 bases, leaving 6 bases between the germline ends. The CDR3 loop spans 13 amino acids. Germline V gene data show CDR1 as KGHSH and CDR2 as LQKENI. DNA of the CDR3: TGTGCCAGCTCACCGGGACTCAATCAGCCCCAGCATTTT. It translates to CASSPGLNQPQHF.

The chain couples TRBV6-2 or TRBV6-3 to TRBJ2-7, with 9 bases fitting TRBD1. V gave up 5 bases and J gave up 5 bases; unmatched junction bases: 10. Germline V gene lookup returns CDR1 MNHEY and CDR2 SVGEGT. CDR3 length: 15 amino acids. This chain's CDR3 is CASSLPGQGRNEQYF. Written as DNA, the CDR3 is TGTGCCAGCAGTCTCCCGGGACAGGGAAGGAACGAGCAGTACTTC.

V usage is TRBV29-1 and J usage is TRBJ2-1; perhaps TRBD2 as D (5 bases). Germline V CDR1 and CDR2: SQVTM, ANQGSEA. The CDR3 length is 12 residues. Trimming cost V 6 bases and J 10 bases, with 16 bases left between them. As DNA, the CDR3 is TGCAGCGTGAGGGATAGTCGGTACGAGCAGTTCTTC. As protein: CSVRDSRYEQFF.

The chain employs TRBV10-3 and TRBJ2-1; 7 nucleotides line up with TRBD1. This CDR3 region has 13 residues. Trimming took 6 bases from V and 8 from J; bases not matched to a gene: 7. Germline CDR1 and CDR2: ENHRY and SYGVKD. The CDR3 loop reads CAIRGRQGYEQFF. CDR3 bases: TGTGCCATCAGGGGAAGACAGGGCTATGAGCAGTTCTTC.

This chain connects TRBV28 to TRBJ1-1; D is possibly TRBD1 (5 bases). Trimming removed 2 bases from V and 7 bases from J, with 20 bases in between. Germline CDR1 and CDR2: MDHEN and SYDVKM. The CDR3 spans 16 residues. The CDR3 loop is CASSLTGLPAGSEAFF. The CDR3 DNA reads TGTGCCAGCAGTTTAACGGGACTCCCGGCCGGGAGTGAAGCTTTCTTT.

Only one count was recorded for this clone. The V and J genes are TRBV5-1 and TRBJ2-1; 10 bases are shared with TRBD2. Germline CDR1 SGHRS, CDR2 YFSETQ. The trim removed 0 bases at V and 6 bases at J, leaving 6 bases unmatched. The CDR3 runs to 16 residues. Written as DNA, the CDR3 is TGCGCCAGCAGCTTGGGGGAGACTAGCGGGCTCAATGAGCAGTTCTTC. Translating gives CASSLGETSGLNEQFF.

The chain is built from TRBV7-2 and TRBJ1-5; 7 bases line up with TRBD1. CDR3 length: 15 amino acids. CDR1 and CDR2 (germline): SGHTA, FQGNSA. V lost 2 bases to trimming and J lost 3 bases; unmatched junction nucleotides: 4. Here the CDR3 DNA reads TGTGCCAGCAGCTTACAGACAGGGTCCAATCAGCCCCAGCATTTT. As protein: CASSLQTGSNQPQHF.

The chain employs TRBV6-5 and TRBJ1-6; the D gene is possibly TRBD1 (6 bases). V was clipped by 0 bases and J by 11 bases, with 17 bases between them. The CDR3 extends over 16 amino acids. CDR1 is MNHEY and CDR2 is SVGAGI in the germline V gene. The CDR3 is CASSYSNPSDSTPLHF. The CDR3, as DNA: TGTGCCAGCAGTTACTCGAACCCCTCGGACAGTACACCCCTCCACTTT.

V and J are TRBV4-3 and TRBJ2-7; tentative D call: TRBD1 (6 bases). Germline CDR1 LGHNA, CDR2 YSLEER. The CDR3 runs to 13 residues. V shed 4 bases and J shed 3 bases, with 10 bases lying between them. The DNA of the CDR3 is TGCGCCAGCAGCCGAGGACAGAGCTACGAGCAGTACTTC. Amino acids: CASSRGQSYEQYF.

The chain employs TRBV5-1 and TRBJ1-6; TRBD1 agrees at 9 bases. Germline CDR1 reads SGHRS; CDR2 reads YFSETQ. The V segment lost 3 bases and the J segment 9 bases; nucleotides outside the gene matches: 4. This CDR3 comprises 14 residues. CDR3 residues: CASSSGQGTSPLHF. DNA of the CDR3: TGCGCCAGCAGCTCGGGACAGGGAACTTCACCCCTCCACTTT.

The chain uses TRBV7-9 and TRBJ2-1, with 9 bases fitting TRBD1. The V gene's germline CDR1 is SEHNR and CDR2 FQNEAQ (reference sequence). Trimming at V came to 8 bases and at J to 9 bases, leaving 11 bases not matched to a gene. This CDR3 spans 14 amino acids. In DNA, the CDR3 is TGTGCCAGCCGGACCTTACAGGGGGCTGGTGAGCAGTTCTTC. It is translated as CASRTLQGAGEQFF.

This clone was detected once. V is TRBV6-5 and J is TRBJ2-6; 8 nucleotides line up with TRBD1. CDR1 and CDR2 (germline): MNHEY, SVGAGI. This CDR3 is 16 amino acids long. J gave up 5 bases and V 2 bases, and 5 bases lay outside the gene matches. The CDR3 nucleotides read TGTGCCAGCAGTTACGGGCAGGGGGCTAGGGCCAACGTCCTGACTTTC. Encoded protein: CASSYGQGARANVLTF.